This T cell receptor beta chain comes out of a study of blood T cell repertoires in COVID-19. The CDR3 covers 16 residues. J gave up 7 bases and V 2 bases, and 11 bases lay outside the gene matches. CDR1 and CDR2 (germline): SQVTM, ANQGSEA. This clone was recorded a few times. Produced via immunoSEQ multiplex PCR; TCRdb's table is partial and in-frame only. The sample consists of about 370,000 clones, roughly nine tenths of them appearing once. The receptor was derived from a woman between 25 and 40 years old with COVID-19, enrolled during active disease. The sample consisted of peripheral blood. The chain uses TRBV29-1 and TRBJ2-1, with TRBD1 identical over 10 bases. The CDR3 sequence: CSVEPAPGQGRNEQFF. CDR3 sequence (DNA): TGCAGCGTTGAACCTGCTCCGGGACAGGGGAGGAATGAGCAGTTCTTC.